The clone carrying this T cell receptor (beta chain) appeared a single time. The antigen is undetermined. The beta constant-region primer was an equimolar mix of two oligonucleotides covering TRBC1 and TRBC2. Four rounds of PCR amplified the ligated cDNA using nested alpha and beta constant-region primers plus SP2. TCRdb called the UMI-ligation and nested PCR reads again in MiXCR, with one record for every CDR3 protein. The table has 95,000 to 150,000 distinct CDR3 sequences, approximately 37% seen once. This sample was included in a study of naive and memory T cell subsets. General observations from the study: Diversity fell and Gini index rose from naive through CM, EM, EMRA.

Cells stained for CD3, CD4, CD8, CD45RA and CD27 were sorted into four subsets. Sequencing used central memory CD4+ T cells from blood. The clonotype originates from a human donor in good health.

The CDR3 bases are TGTGCCAGCAGCTTGGGGCGGCCTTCTGGGGCCAACGTCCTGACTTTC. Translation: CASSLGRPSGANVLTF. The chain recombines TRBV5-8 with TRBJ2-6; unclear D gene. V was cut by 0 bases and J by 1 base, with 8 bases left in between. Germline CDR1 SGHTS, CDR2 YDEGEE. The CDR3 contains 16 residues.